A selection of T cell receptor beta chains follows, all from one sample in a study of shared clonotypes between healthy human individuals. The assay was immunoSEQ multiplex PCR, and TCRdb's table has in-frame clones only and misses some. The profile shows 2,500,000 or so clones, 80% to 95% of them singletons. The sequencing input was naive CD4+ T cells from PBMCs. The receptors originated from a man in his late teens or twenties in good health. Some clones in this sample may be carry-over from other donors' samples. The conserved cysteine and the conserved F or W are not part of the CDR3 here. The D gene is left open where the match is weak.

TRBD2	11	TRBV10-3	AISAGGDYEQY
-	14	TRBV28	ASSLSPPAGNTEAF
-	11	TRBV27	ASSYPPSGELF
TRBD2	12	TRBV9	ASSVSSGRETQY
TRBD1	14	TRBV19	ASSSPGGQRVNEQF
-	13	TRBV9	ASSVYQGNTGELF
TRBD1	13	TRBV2	ASSSTGVHNQPQH
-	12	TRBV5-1	ASSLVAGKDEQY
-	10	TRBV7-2	ASSLGRRELF
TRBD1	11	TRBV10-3	AISATGTQPQH
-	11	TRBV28	ASRGGARDEQY
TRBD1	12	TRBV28	ASSLMGQNYGYT
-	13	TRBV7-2	ASAQALVLRNEQF
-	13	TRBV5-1	ASSLVSDTLYEQY
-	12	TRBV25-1	ASSPPGSINGYT
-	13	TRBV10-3	AISVGQTNTYEQY
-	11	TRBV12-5	ASLGGDNTEAF
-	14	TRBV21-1	ASTLESGTGGFEQY
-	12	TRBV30	AWSVRTGDTEAF
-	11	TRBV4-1	ASSQQGYQPQH
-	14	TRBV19	ASSIDTAYASGEQY
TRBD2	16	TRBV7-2	ASSLFTSGRGTYNEQF
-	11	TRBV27	ASKYTGLSGYT
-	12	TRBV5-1	ASSWVGQGNTIY
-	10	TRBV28	ASSLMDYGYT
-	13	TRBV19	ASSIQSDGYNEQF
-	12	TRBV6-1	ASRTGQEREKLF
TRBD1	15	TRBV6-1	ASSEPFSGQGNYGYT
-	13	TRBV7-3	ASSSGISRSGELF
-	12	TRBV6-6	ASNILATGYEQY
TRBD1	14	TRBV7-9	ASSSNRDRVGYGYT
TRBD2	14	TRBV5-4	ASSLGLAGAGYEQY
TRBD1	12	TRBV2	ASTGGQGDQPQH
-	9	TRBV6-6	ASSPAYEQY
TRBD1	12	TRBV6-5	ASSTDRVIEKLF
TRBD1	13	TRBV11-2	ASSPSRTGGNEQF
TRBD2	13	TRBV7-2	ASSNGLAGGYEQF
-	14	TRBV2	ASSEWEGALNTEAF
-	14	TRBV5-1	ASSSKAMGPYNEQF
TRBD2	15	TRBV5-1	ASSLAPASGTTDTQY
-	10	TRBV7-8	ASSLEYHEQY
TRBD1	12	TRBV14	ASSQVQGGYGYT
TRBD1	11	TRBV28	ASSFAGTGPQY
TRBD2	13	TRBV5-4	ASSRSGVSTDTQY
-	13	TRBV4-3	ASSLEASPTDTQY
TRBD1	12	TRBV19	ASSTRDRGDIQY
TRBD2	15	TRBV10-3	AISEGAGGPSTGELF
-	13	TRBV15	ATSSDRGIGEKLF
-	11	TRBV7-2	ASSLSPEETQY
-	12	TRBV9	ASSVGPGNTEAF